These 20 T cell receptor beta chains originate from one sample sequenced in a study of early T cells in non-severe SARS-CoV-2 infection. TCRdb reprocessed the 5' RACE reads with MiXCR, giving one entry per CDR3 protein. The profile shows 60,000 to 90,000 distinct CDR3 sequences, roughly 9.6% of them singletons. The sample consisted of whole blood. The origin of the receptors is an adult who was a healthcare worker with PCR-confirmed SARS-CoV-2 infection or an uninfected control (not recorded which).

This clonotype was counted at least ten times. The rearrangement links TRBV5-6 to TRBJ2-7; D is perhaps TRBD2 (6 bases). The CDR3 spans 15 residues. Germline loops: CDR1 SGHDT, CDR2 YYEEEE. Trimming took 4 bases from V and 6 from J, leaving 20 bases between them. The CDR3 here is CASSTGLKPASEQYF. In nucleotides, the CDR3 is TGTGCCAGCAGCACGGGACTCAAACCTGCCTCCGAGCAGTACTTC. Filled out from reference TRBV5-6 and TRBJ2-7, the complete variable domain reads DAGVTQSPTHLIKTRGQQVTLRCSPKSGHDTVSWYQQALGQGPQFIFQYYEEEERQRGNFPDRFSGHQFPNYSSELNVNALLLGDSALYLCASSTGLKPASEQYFGPGTRLTVT.

At least ten counts were recorded for this clonotype. The gene calls are TRBV5-1 and TRBJ2-5, with D perhaps TRBD2 (5 bases). V was cut by 5 bases and J by 5 bases, with 13 bases left in between. This CDR3 has 13 amino acids. Germline loops: CDR1 SGHRS, CDR2 YFSETQ. The CDR3 protein is CASSFAGEETQYF. The CDR3 DNA reads TGCGCCAGCAGTTTCGCGGGCGAGGAGACCCAGTACTTC.

This clonotype was counted at least ten times. The V call is TRBV21-1, the J call TRBJ2-7; the table names TRBD2, a call not compared with the DNA. TRBV21-1 is a pseudogene. CDR3 length: 15 amino acids. The CDR3 DNA reads TGTGCCAGCAGCAAAGGGACCCGAGGGTGCTACGAGCAGTACTTC. It yields the protein CASSKGTRGCYEQYF.

This clonotype has more than one count but fewer than ten. This chain links TRBV6-5 with TRBJ2-5; 8 positions match TRBD2. With 5 bases clipped from V and 5 bases from J, the junction kept 7 bases outside the gene matches. The CDR3 consists of 14 residues. CDR1 MNHEY and CDR2 SVGAGI come from the germline V gene. In DNA, the CDR3 is TGTGCCAGCAGTCCGGGACTAGGGGAGGAGACCCAGTACTTC. It yields the protein CASSPGLGEETQYF.

This clonotype was detected a few times. This chain joins TRBV3-1 and TRBJ2-3; maybe TRBD2 (6 bases). From germline, CDR1 is LGHDT and CDR2 YNNKEL (reference sequence). The V end lost 0 bases, the J end lost 5 bases, and 18 bases lay between the germline ends. The CDR3 is 17 amino acids. CDR3 residues: CASSQENRGNVGDTQYF. The CDR3 nucleotides read TGTGCCAGCAGCCAAGAAAATCGCGGGAACGTCGGAGATACGCAGTATTTT.

This clonotype was seen ten or more times. The genes are TRBV6-5 and TRBJ2-6; D is undetermined. The CDR3 has 14 residues. V was pared by 8 bases and J by 4 bases, with 12 bases between. CDR1 and CDR2 (germline): MNHEY, SVGAGI. The CDR3: CASCASRGANVLTF. The CDR3 coding sequence is TGTGCCAGCTGCGCCTCGCGGGGGGCCAACGTCCTGACTTTC.

This clonotype was counted a few times. The chain recombines TRBV7-3 with TRBJ1-2; 9 bases line up with TRBD1. Per germline, CDR1 SGHTA and CDR2 FQGTGA. CDR3 length: 14 residues. V was clipped by 5 bases and J by 2 bases; unmatched bases: 3. The CDR3 DNA is TGTGCCAGCAGCCCGGACAGGGGCAACTATGGCTACACCTTC. It specifies CASSPDRGNYGYTF.

There are many counts of this clonotype. The chain couples TRBV3-1 to TRBJ2-5, with D uncertain. V lost 1 base and J 2 bases, leaving 8 bases between the germline ends. CDR3 length: 14 residues. Per germline, CDR1 LGHDT and CDR2 YNNKEL (reference sequence). This CDR3 is CASSQVNGQETQYF. CDR3 bases: TGTGCCAGCAGCCAAGTAAACGGTCAAGAGACCCAGTACTTC.

This clonotype was detected only a few times. The chain joins TRBV2 to TRBJ2-3; D is undetermined. The CDR3 consists of 12 residues. Between the trimmed V and J ends, which lost 6 bases and 4 bases, there was a span of 8 bases. Germline V gene data show CDR1 as SNHLY and CDR2 as FYNNEI. As DNA, the CDR3 is TGTGCCAGCAGGGCTCAAGCAGATACGCAGTATTTT. Translated: CASRAQADTQYF. Drawing the rest from reference TRBV2 and TRBJ2-3, the complete variable domain is EPEVTQTPSHQVTQMGQEVILRCVPISNHLYFYWYRQILGQKVEFLVSFYNNEISEKSEIFDDQFSVERPDGSNFTLKIRSTKLEDSAMYFCASRAQADTQYFGPGTRLTVL.

The genes are TRBV6-1 and TRBJ2-5; D is undetermined. This CDR3 has 13 amino acids. Looked up from germline, CDR1 is MNHNS and CDR2 is SASEGT. Trimming took 2 bases from V and 5 from J, leaving 9 bases between them. CDR3 protein: CASSERPRETQYF. The DNA for the CDR3 is TGTGCCAGCAGTGAACGCCCCCGGGAGACCCAGTACTTC.

This clonotype appeared many times. The chain is built from TRBV25-1 and TRBJ2-3, with TRBD2 identical over 13 bases. This CDR3 contains 16 residues. The trim removed 4 bases at V and 5 bases at J, leaving 6 bases unmatched. Germline-derived CDR1 and CDR2 are MGHDK and SYGVNS. CDR3 protein: CASSAELAGGRDTQYF. For the CDR3, the DNA is TGTGCCAGCAGTGCCGAACTAGCGGGAGGGAGAGATACGCAGTATTTT.

The chain carries TRBV12-3 or TRBV12-4 and TRBJ1-2; 8 bases match TRBD1. The CDR3 runs to 15 residues. J was trimmed by 3 bases and V by 5 bases; bases with no gene match: 8. CDR3 in amino acids: CASSAQGENDYGYTF. The CDR3 nucleotides are TGTGCCAGCAGTGCACAGGGGGAAAATGACTATGGCTACACCTTC.

This clonotype was detected a few times. The gene calls are TRBV29-1 and TRBJ1-4; D not resolved. The germline CDR1 and CDR2 sequences are SQVTM and ANQGSEA. Trimming pared 4 bases from V and 5 bases from J, leaving 11 bases between. The length of the CDR3 is 13 residues. CDR3 sequence: CSVAALVNEKLFF. In DNA, the CDR3 is TGCAGCGTTGCTGCACTGGTAAATGAAAAACTGTTTTTT.

This clonotype was seen more than once but under ten times. The chain employs TRBV7-2 and TRBJ2-1, with D uncertain. Per the germline V gene, CDR1 is SGHTA and CDR2 is FQGNSA. This CDR3 comprises 18 residues. V was trimmed by 1 base and J by 5 bases, leaving 21 bases between them. This chain's CDR3 is CASSLVRPTPLLHNEQFF. The CDR3 coding sequence is TGTGCCAGCAGCTTAGTCCGACCGACACCGTTATTACACAATGAGCAGTTCTTC.

A few counts support this clonotype. The rearrangement uses TRBV5-1 and TRBJ2-3, with TRBD2 matching 10 bases. Trimming took 5 bases from V and 3 from J; bases not matched to a gene: 6. Germline-derived CDR1 and CDR2 are SGHRS and YFSETQ. The length of the CDR3 is 15 residues. The CDR3 DNA is TGCGCCAGCAGGTCATCTAGCGGGAGAACAGATACGCAGTATTTT. This sequence encodes CASRSSSGRTDTQYF.

This clonotype was seen a few times. The gene calls are TRBV9 and TRBJ2-6, with unresolved D. CDR3 size: 15 residues. Trimming cost V 0 bases and J 4 bases, with 8 bases left between them. Germline values: CDR1 SGDLS, CDR2 YYNGEE. The chain's CDR3 is CASSVARAGANVLTF. The CDR3 region has the DNA TGTGCCAGCAGCGTAGCTAGGGCCGGGGCCAACGTCCTGACTTTC.

The rearrangement joins TRBV19 to TRBJ1-5; possible D gene TRBD1, 5 bases. Germline assignment: CDR1 LNHDA and CDR2 SQIVND (reference sequence). CDR3 length: 14 amino acids. Trimming removed 4 bases at V and 5 bases at J, with 12 bases between. The CDR3 loop is CASSKGKSDQPQHF. CDR3 DNA sequence: TGTGCCAGTAGTAAGGGGAAGTCCGATCAGCCCCAGCATTTT.

This clonotype was seen only a few times. The genes are TRBV27 and TRBJ2-1, with 10 bases lining up with TRBD1. Germline CDR1 is MNHEY and CDR2 is SMNVEV (reference sequence). This CDR3 comprises 14 residues. V shed 6 bases, J shed 4 bases, and the junction held 3 bases outside the gene matches. This CDR3 is CASRGTGAYNEQFF. Written as DNA, the CDR3 is TGTGCCAGCAGAGGGACAGGGGCTTACAATGAGCAGTTCTTC.

J is TRBJ2-7 and V is TRBV12-3 or TRBV12-4; perhaps TRBD2 as D (6 bases). The CDR3 is 14 residues long. Trimming shortened V by 6 bases and J by 7 bases, and 19 bases separated the two germline ends. CDR3 amino acids: CASSPPRGLEEQYF. DNA of the CDR3: TGTGCCAGCAGCCCACCCCGGGGGTTAGAGGAGCAGTACTTC.

The chain combines TRBV5-1 with TRBJ2-3; D not resolved. This CDR3 has 12 amino acids. The V and J ends lost 6 bases and 6 bases respectively, with 11 bases between them. The germline V gene has CDR1 SGHRS and CDR2 YFSETQ. CDR3 sequence (DNA): TGCGCCAGCACCATTGATGTGGATACGCAGTATTTT. Translated: CASTIDVDTQYF. The full variable domain, completed using reference TRBV5-1 and TRBJ2-3, is KAGVTQTPRYLIKTRGQQVTLSCSPISGHRSVSWYQQTPGQGLQFLFEYFSETQRNKGNFPGRFSGRQFSNSRSEMNVSTLELGDSALYLCASTIDVDTQYFGPGTRLTVL.